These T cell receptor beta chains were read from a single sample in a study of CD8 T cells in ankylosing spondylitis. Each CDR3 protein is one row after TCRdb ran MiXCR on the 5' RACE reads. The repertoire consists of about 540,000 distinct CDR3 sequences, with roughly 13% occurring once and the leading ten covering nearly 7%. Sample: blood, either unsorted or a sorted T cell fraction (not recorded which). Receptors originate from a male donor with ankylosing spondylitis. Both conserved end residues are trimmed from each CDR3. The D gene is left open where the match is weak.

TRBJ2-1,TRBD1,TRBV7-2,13,ASSPGGQGTNEQF
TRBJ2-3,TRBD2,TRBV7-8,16,ASSPQGVAGGRIDTQY
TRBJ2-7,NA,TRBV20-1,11,SAPSRSVYEQY
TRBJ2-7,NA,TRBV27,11,ASNGSGSYEQY
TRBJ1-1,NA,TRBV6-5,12,ASSYSGGNTEAF
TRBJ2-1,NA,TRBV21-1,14,ASSKEGLAGRNEQF
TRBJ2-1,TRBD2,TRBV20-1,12,SATRLADYNEQF
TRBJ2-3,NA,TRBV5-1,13,ASTGTTSLTDTQY
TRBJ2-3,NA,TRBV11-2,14,ASSLGPDRAVDTQY
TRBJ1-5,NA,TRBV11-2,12,ASSPRDSGQPQH
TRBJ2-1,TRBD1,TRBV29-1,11,SVGTGAYNEQF
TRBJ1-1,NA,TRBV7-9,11,ASRTTEWTEAF
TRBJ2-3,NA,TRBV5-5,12,ASSVNRDADTQY
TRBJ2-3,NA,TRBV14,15,ASSRLLAGLYTDTQY
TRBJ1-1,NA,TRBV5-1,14,ASSLASSGPRTEAF
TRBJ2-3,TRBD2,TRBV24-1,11,ATSAVAGDTQY
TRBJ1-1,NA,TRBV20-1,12,SALGGTGLTEAF
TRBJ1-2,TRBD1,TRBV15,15,ATSRDPMGTGVNGYT
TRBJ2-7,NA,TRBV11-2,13,ASSLDLSRSYEQY
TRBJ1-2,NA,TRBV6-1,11,ASSEGRMGGYT
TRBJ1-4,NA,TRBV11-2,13,ASGALAGINEKLF
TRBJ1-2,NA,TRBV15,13,ATSRPAPANYGYT
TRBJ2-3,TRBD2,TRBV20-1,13,SASRTSGATDTQY
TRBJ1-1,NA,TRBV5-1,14,ASSSAGSQLNTEAF
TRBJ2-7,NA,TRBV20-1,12,SAKGMAGENEQY
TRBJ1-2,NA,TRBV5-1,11,ASSLERIYGYT
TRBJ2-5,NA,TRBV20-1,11,SAQQREPETQY
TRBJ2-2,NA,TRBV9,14,ASSVSGRGSNGELF
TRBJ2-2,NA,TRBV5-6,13,ASSRATLNTGELF
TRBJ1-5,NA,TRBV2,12,ASSDRGGVQPQH
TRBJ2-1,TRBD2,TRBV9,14,ASSVVTAGVHNEQF
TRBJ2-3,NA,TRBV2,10,ASSGETDTQY
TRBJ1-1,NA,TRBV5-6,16,ASSLVTGAGDWNTEAF
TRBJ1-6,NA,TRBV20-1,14,SARPGQSSYNSPLH
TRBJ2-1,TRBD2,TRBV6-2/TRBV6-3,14,ASSYWAGGAYNEQF
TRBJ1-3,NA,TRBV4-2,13,ASSHRRGSGNTIY